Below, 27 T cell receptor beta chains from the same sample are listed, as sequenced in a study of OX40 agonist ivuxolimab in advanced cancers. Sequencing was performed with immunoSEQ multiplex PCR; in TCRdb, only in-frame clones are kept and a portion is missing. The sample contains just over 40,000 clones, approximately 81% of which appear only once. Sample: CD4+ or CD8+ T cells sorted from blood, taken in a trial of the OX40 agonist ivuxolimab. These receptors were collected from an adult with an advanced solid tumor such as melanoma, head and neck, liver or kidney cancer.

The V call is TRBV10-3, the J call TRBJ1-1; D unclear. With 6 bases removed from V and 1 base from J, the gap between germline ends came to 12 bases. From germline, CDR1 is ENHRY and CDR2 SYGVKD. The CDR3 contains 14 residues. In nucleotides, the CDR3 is TGTGCCATCAGGACAACTACGACGAACACTGAAGCTTTCTTT. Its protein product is CAIRTTTTNTEAFF.

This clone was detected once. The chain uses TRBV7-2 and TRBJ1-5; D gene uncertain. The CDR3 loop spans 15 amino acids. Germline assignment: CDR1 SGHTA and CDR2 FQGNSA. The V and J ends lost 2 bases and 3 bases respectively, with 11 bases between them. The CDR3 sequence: CASSLSTAPNQPQHF. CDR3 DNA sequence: TGTGCCAGCAGCTTATCCACCGCGCCCAATCAGCCCCAGCATTTT.

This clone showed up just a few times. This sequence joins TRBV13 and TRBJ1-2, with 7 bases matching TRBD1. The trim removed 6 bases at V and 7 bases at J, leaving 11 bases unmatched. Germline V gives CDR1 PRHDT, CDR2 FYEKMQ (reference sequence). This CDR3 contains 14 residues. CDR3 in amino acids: CASRSRGGSSGYTF. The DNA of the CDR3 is TGTGCCAGCAGATCCAGGGGGGGCTCTTCTGGCTACACCTTC.

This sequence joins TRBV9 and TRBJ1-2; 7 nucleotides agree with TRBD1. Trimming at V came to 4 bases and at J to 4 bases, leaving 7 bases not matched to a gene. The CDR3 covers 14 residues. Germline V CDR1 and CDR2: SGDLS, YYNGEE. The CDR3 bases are TGTGCCAGCAGCCAAGGGACAGCTACCTATGGCTACACCTTC. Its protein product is CASSQGTATYGYTF. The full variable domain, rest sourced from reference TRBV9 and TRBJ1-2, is DSGVTQTPKHLITATGQRVTLRCSPRSGDLSVYWYQQSLDQGLQFLIQYYNGEERAKGNILERFSAQQFPDLHSELNLSSLELGDSALYFCASSQGTATYGYTFGSGTRLTVV.

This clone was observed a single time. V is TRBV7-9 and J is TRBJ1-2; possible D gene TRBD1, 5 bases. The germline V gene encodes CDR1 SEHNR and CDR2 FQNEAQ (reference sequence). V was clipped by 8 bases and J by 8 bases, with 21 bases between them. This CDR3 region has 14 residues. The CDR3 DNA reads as TGTGCCAGCGGTCCTAAGAGTAGGGGAGGCGGCTACACCTTC. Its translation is CASGPKSRGGGYTF.

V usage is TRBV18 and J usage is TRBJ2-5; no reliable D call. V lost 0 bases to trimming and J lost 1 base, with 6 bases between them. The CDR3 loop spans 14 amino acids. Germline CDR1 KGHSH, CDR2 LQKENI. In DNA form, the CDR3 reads TGTGCCAGCTCACCACCGGTTCCCCAAGAGACCCAGTACTTC. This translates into CASSPPVPQETQYF.

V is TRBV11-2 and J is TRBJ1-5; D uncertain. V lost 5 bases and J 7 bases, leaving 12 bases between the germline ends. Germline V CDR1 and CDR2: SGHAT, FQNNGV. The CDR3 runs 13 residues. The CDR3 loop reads CASSPERSQPQHF. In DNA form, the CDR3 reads TGTGCCAGCAGCCCGGAGAGGAGCCAGCCCCAGCATTTT.

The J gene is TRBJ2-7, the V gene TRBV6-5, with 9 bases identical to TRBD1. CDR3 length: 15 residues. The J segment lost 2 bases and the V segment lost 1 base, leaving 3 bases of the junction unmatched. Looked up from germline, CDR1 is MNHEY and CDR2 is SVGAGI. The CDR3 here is CASSYWDRDAYEQYF. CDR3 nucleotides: TGTGCCAGCAGTTACTGGGACAGGGACGCCTACGAGCAGTACTTC.

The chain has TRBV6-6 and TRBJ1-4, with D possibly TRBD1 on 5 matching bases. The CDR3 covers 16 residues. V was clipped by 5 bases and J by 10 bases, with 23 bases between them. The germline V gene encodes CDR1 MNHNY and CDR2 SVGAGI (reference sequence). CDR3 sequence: CASSPLGLHRIVKLFF. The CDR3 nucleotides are TGTGCCAGCAGTCCCCTGGGATTGCACAGGATCGTAAAACTGTTTTTT.

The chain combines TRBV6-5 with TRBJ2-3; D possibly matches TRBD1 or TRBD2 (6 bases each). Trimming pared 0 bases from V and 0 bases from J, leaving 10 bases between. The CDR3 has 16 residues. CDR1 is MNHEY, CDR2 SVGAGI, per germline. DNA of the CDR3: TGTGCCAGCAGTTACTCGGGGGGCCTCAGCACAGATACGCAGTATTTT. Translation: CASSYSGGLSTDTQYF.

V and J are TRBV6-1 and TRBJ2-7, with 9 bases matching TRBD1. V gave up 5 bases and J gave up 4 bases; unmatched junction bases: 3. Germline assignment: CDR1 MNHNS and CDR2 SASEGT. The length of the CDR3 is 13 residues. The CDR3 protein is CASSTGTGYEQYF. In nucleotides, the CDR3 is TGTGCCAGCAGTACCGGGACAGGGTACGAGCAGTACTTC.

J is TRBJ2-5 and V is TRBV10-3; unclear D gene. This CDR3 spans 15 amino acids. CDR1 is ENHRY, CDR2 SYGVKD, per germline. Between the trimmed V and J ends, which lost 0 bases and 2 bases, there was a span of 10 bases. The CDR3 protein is CAISESVTVQETQYF. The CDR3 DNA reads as TGTGCCATCAGTGAGTCGGTCACGGTTCAAGAGACCCAGTACTTC.

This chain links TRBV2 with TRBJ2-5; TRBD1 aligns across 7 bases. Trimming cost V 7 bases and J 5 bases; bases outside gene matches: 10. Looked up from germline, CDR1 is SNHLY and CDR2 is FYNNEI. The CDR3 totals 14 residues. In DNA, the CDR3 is TGTGCCAGCAAACGGGAACAGGGGACGGAGACCCAGTACTTC. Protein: CASKREQGTETQYF.

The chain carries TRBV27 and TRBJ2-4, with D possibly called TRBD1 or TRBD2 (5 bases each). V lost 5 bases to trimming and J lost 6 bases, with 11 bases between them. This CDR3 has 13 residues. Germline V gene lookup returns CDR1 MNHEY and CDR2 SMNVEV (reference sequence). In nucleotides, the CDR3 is TGTGCCAGCAGTGCCGGGACGCCAAACATTCAGTACTTC. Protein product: CASSAGTPNIQYF.

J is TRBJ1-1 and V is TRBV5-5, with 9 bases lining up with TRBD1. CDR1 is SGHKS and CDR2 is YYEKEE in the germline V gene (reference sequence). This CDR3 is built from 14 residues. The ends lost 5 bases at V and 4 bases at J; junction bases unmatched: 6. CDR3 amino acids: CASREQGAFTEAFF. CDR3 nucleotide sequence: TGTGCCAGCAGAGAACAGGGGGCGTTCACTGAAGCTTTCTTT.

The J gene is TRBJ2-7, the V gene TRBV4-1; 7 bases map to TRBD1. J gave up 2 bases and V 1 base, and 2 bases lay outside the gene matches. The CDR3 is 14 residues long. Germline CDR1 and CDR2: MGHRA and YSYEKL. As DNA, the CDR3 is TGCGCCAGCAGCCAAGTGGACAGGCCCTACGAGCAGTACTTC. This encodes CASSQVDRPYEQYF.

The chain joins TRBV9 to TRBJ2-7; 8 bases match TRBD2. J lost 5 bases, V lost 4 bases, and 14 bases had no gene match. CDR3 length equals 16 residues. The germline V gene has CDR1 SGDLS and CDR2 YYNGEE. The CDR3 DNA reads TGTGCCAGCAGCCCACCGGGAGCGGGAGACAGCAACGAGCAGTACTTC. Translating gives CASSPPGAGDSNEQYF. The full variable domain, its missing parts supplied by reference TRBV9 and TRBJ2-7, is DSGVTQTPKHLITATGQRVTLRCSPRSGDLSVYWYQQSLDQGLQFLIQYYNGEERAKGNILERFSAQQFPDLHSELNLSSLELGDSALYFCASSPPGAGDSNEQYFGPGTRLTVT.

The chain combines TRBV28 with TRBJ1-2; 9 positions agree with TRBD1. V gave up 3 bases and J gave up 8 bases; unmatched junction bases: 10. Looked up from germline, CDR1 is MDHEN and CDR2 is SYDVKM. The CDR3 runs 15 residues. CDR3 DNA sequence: TGTGCCAGCAGTTTTATGGACAGGGGTACGGAAGGCTACACCTTC. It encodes CASSFMDRGTEGYTF.

The CDR3 spells CASSSGGLTQYF. CDR3 sequence (DNA): TGTGCCAGTTCCTCAGGGGGCCTTACCCAGTACTTC. This chain joins TRBV6-5 and TRBJ2-5; TRBD1 matches at 8 bases. J gave up 8 bases and V 9 bases, and 8 bases lay outside the gene matches. CDR3 length equals 12 residues. Germline loops: CDR1 MNHEY, CDR2 SVGAGI.

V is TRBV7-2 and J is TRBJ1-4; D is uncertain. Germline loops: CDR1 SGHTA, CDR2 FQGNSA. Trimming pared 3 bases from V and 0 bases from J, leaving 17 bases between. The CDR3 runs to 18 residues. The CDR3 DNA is TGTGCCAGCAGCTTGTACGGGCCTCACTTATCAACTAATGAAAAACTGTTTTTT. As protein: CASSLYGPHLSTNEKLFF.

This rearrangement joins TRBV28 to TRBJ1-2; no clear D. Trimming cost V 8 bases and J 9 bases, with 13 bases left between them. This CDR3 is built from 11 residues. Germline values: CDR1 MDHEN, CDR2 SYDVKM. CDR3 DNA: TGTGCCAGCTCTTCGGACGGAAGCTACACCTTC. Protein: CASSSDGSYTF.

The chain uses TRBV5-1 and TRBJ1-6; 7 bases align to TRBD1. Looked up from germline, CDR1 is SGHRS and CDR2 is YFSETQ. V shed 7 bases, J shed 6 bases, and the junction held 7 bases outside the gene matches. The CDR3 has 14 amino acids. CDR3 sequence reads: CASRQGIVNSPLHF. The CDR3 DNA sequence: TGCGCCAGCCGACAGGGAATTGTTAATTCACCCCTCCACTTT.

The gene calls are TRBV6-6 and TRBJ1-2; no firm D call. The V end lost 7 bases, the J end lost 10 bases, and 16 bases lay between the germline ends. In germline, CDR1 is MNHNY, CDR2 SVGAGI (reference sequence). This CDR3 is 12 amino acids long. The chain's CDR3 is CASNPSVPPYTF. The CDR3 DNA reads TGTGCCAGCAATCCCTCCGTTCCCCCCTACACCTTC.

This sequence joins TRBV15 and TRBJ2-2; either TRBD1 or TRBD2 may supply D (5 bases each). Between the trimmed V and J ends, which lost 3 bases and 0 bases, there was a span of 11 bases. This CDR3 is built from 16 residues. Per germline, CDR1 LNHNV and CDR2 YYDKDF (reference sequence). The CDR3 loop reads CATSSPGTTNTGELFF. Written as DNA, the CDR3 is TGTGCCACCAGCAGCCCCGGGACCACGAACACCGGGGAGCTGTTTTTT.

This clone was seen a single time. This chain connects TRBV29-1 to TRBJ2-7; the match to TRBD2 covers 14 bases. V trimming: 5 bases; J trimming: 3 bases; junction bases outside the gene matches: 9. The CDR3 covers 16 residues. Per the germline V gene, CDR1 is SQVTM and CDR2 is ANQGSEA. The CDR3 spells CSVRGLAGENFYEQYF. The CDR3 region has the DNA TGCAGCGTTAGGGGACTAGCGGGAGAAAATTTCTACGAGCAGTACTTC.

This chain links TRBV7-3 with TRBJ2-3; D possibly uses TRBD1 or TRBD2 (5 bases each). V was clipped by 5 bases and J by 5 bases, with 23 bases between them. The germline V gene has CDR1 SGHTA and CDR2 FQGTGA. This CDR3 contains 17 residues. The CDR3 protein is CASSPFGAGPPGDTQYF. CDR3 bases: TGTGCCAGCAGCCCATTCGGGGCAGGTCCACCCGGAGATACGCAGTATTTT.

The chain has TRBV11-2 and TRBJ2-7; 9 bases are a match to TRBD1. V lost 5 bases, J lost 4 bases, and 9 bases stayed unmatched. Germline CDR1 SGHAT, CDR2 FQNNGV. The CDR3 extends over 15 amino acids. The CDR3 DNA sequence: TGTGCCAGCAGCCCGGCCGGGACAGGGTGGTACGAGCAGTACTTC. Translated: CASSPAGTGWYEQYF.